This T cell receptor beta chain was observed in a study of Tregs in tolerant kidney transplant recipients. Study overall: Recipients received nonmyeloablative bone marrow transplants from related graft donors, with transient mixed chimerism.

The method was immunoSEQ multiplex PCR; TCRdb's version includes in-frame clones alone and lacks a portion of them. There are about 83,000 clones in the sample; 95% to 98% occur only once, and 0.55% to 0.6% lies in the top ten. Comment on this clone: No antigen is known for it.

Study outcomes and limitations: Tregs expanded with activated donor B cells seemed most donor-specific. Donor-specific Treg expansion exceeded global Treg expansion in tolerant patients, suggesting antigen drive.

CDR3 length: 15 amino acids. The germline V and J ends were trimmed by 3 bases and 8 bases, with 16 bases remaining between them. Looked up from germline, CDR1 is MDHEN and CDR2 is SYDVKM. The V and J genes are TRBV28 and TRBJ1-4; perhaps TRBD1 as D (5 bases). This material consisted of CD4+ T cells from blood, taken before the transplant. The receptor comes from a human donor who received a combined kidney and bone marrow transplant. This chain's CDR3 is CASSFSQGSREKLFF. The CDR3 DNA is TGTGCCAGCAGTTTCTCGCAGGGAAGTCGGGAAAAACTGTTTTTT.